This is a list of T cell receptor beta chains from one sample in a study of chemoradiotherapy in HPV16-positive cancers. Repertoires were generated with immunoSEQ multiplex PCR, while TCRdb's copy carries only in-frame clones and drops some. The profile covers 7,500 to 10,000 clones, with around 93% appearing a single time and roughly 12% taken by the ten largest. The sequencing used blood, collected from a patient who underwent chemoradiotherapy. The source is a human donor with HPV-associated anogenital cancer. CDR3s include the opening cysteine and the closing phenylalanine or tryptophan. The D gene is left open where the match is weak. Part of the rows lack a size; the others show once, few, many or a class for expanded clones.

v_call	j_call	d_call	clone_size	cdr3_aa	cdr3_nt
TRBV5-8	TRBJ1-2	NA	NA	CASSLEQNYGYTF	TGTGCCAGCAGCTTGGAACAGAACTATGGCTACACCTTC
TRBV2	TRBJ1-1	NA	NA	CASTYSVSTEAFF	TGTGCCAGCACCTATTCAGTATCCACTGAAGCTTTCTTT
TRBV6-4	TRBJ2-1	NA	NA	CASSDSPNLNEQFF	TGTGCCAGCAGTGACTCACCCAACCTCAATGAGCAGTTCTTC
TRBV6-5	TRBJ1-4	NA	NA	CASSFGTAATNEKLFF	TGTGCCAGCAGTTTTGGGACGGCTGCAACTAATGAAAAACTGTTTTTT
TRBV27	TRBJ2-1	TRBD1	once	CASSPTGPYNEQFF	TGTGCCAGCAGTCCGACAGGGCCCTACAATGAGCAGTTCTTC
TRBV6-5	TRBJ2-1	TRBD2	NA	CASRLAGGPHNEQFF	TGTGCCAGCAGGCTAGCGGGGGGGCCCCACAATGAGCAGTTCTTC
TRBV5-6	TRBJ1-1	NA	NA	CASSARQKNTEAFF	TGTGCCAGCAGCGCCAGACAAAAGAACACTGAAGCTTTCTTT
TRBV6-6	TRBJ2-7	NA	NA	CASIQGLGSHTYEQYF	TGTGCCAGCATTCAGGGGCTGGGTTCGCATACCTACGAGCAGTACTTC
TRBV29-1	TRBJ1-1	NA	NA	CSDGDGWDNEAFF	TGCAGCGATGGGGACGGATGGGATAATGAAGCTTTCTTT
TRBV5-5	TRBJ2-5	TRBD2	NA	CASSLGLAGAETQYF	TGTGCCAGCAGCTTGGGCCTAGCGGGGGCTGAGACCCAGTACTTC
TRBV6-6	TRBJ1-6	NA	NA	CASSYSLGGNSPLHF	TGTGCCAGCAGTTACTCTTTGGGCGGTAATTCACCCCTCCACTTT
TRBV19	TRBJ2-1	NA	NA	CASSRYEGVHEQFF	TGTGCCAGTAGCCGGTACGAGGGGGTACATGAGCAGTTCTTC
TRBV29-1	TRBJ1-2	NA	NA	CSVEWGSTYGYTF	TGCAGCGTTGAGTGGGGGTCTACCTATGGCTACACCTTC
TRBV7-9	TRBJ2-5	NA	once	CASSVTLGGETQYF	TGTGCCAGCAGCGTGACATTGGGAGGAGAGACCCAGTACTTC
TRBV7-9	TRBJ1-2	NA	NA	CASSLGVGGMNNYGYTF	TGTGCCAGCAGCTTAGGTGTTGGAGGGATGAACAACTATGGCTACACCTTC
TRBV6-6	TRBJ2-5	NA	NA	CASSYSNREETQYF	TGTGCCAGCAGTTACTCGAACAGGGAAGAGACCCAGTACTTC
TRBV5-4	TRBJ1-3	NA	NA	CASSLASPGSGNTIYF	TGTGCCAGCAGCTTGGCATCGCCGGGGTCCGGAAACACCATATATTTT
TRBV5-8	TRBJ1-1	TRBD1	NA	CASSLDRAGVNTEAFF	TGTGCCAGCAGCTTAGACAGGGCCGGCGTGAACACTGAAGCTTTCTTT
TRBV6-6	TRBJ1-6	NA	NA	CASSLPQDSPLHF	TGTGCCAGCAGCTTACCCCAAGATTCACCCCTCCACTTT
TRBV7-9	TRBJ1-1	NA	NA	CASSLSAGNTEAFF	TGTGCCAGCAGCTTATCTGCGGGGAACACTGAAGCTTTCTTT
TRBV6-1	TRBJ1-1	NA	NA	CASSEYQSSINFF	TGTGCCAGCAGTGAATATCAGTCCTCAATTAATTTCTTT
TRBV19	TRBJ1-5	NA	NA	CAVGGWDQPQHF	TGTGCCGTGGGGGGCTGGGATCAGCCCCAGCATTTT
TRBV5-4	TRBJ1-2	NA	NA	CASSLDSGGSFGYTF	TGTGCCAGCAGCTTAGACTCCGGGGGGTCCTTTGGCTACACCTTC
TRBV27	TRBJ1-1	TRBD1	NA	CASSLNPSGTGGATEAFF	TGTGCCAGCAGTTTAAACCCCTCTGGGACAGGGGGTGCCACTGAAGCTTTCTTT
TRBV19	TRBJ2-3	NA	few	CATSLGSGWGDTQYF	TGTGCCACCTCTCTAGGGTCAGGGTGGGGGGATACGCAGTATTTT
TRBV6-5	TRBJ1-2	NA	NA	CASSPTWRGGRYTF	TGTGCCAGCAGTCCTACCTGGCGGGGGGGCCGCTACACCTTC